This is a list of T cell receptor beta chains from one sample in a study of PD-L1 blockade in urothelial cancer. Some clones are missing from TCRdb's copy, which holds only in-frame ones; the method was immunoSEQ multiplex PCR. Altogether 35,000 to 45,000 clones are present, roughly 90% being singletons, with the ten largest covering roughly 8%. The specimen comprised PBMCs, sampled around atezolizumab (anti-PD-L1) treatment. The receptors were gathered from a man between 65 and 80 years old with urothelial cancer. The conserved cysteine and the conserved F or W are not part of the CDR3 here. Some rows mark clone size as missing; the rest say once, few, many or name a class of expanded clone.

cdr3_length: 16; v_call: TRBV5-4; clone_size: NA; j_call: TRBJ2-3; cdr3_aa: ASSLDLAGGPFTDTQY
cdr3_length: 13; v_call: TRBV28; clone_size: NA; j_call: TRBJ2-7; cdr3_aa: ASSSPSAGDYEQY
cdr3_length: 14; v_call: TRBV4-1; clone_size: NA; j_call: TRBJ2-5; cdr3_aa: ASSQESGGGKETQY
cdr3_length: 14; v_call: TRBV7-9; clone_size: NA; j_call: TRBJ2-7; cdr3_aa: ASSSRPGQGFNEQY
cdr3_length: 15; v_call: TRBV7-6; clone_size: NA; j_call: TRBJ1-4; cdr3_aa: ASSLAASTVTNEKLF
cdr3_length: 13; v_call: TRBV5-1; clone_size: NA; j_call: TRBJ2-7; cdr3_aa: ASSLATGQGYEQY
cdr3_length: 13; v_call: TRBV19; clone_size: NA; j_call: TRBJ1-3; cdr3_aa: ASSPRTGTGNTIY
cdr3_length: 12; v_call: TRBV30; clone_size: NA; j_call: TRBJ2-6; cdr3_aa: ACTSVSGANVLT
cdr3_length: 13; v_call: TRBV18; clone_size: once; j_call: TRBJ1-2; cdr3_aa: ASSPRGGLNYGYT
cdr3_length: 13; v_call: TRBV19; clone_size: once; j_call: TRBJ2-3; cdr3_aa: ASSMVAGSTDTQY
cdr3_length: 10; v_call: TRBV13; clone_size: NA; j_call: TRBJ2-7; cdr3_aa: ASSLYTNEQY
cdr3_length: 12; v_call: TRBV7-7; clone_size: NA; j_call: TRBJ2-2; cdr3_aa: ASSSGGSSGELF
cdr3_length: 12; v_call: TRBV15; clone_size: NA; j_call: TRBJ2-1; cdr3_aa: ATSVRQAYNEQF
cdr3_length: 13; v_call: TRBV7-9; clone_size: NA; j_call: TRBJ2-2; cdr3_aa: ASSLGLALAGELF
cdr3_length: 11; v_call: TRBV11-2; clone_size: NA; j_call: TRBJ2-7; cdr3_aa: ASSLVGRDEQY
cdr3_length: 13; v_call: TRBV11-2; clone_size: once; j_call: TRBJ2-2; cdr3_aa: ASSSLAVNTGELF
cdr3_length: 10; v_call: TRBV7-2; clone_size: NA; j_call: TRBJ2-1; cdr3_aa: ASTTGMNEQF
cdr3_length: 12; v_call: TRBV28; clone_size: NA; j_call: TRBJ2-5; cdr3_aa: ASSLAGGRETQY
cdr3_length: 12; v_call: TRBV5-6; clone_size: NA; j_call: TRBJ2-7; cdr3_aa: ASSLTGASYEQY
cdr3_length: 16; v_call: TRBV15; clone_size: once; j_call: TRBJ1-4; cdr3_aa: ATSREGDRLATNEKLF
cdr3_length: 16; v_call: TRBV15; clone_size: NA; j_call: TRBJ2-7; cdr3_aa: ATSRHRLSSGSRYEQY
cdr3_length: 14; v_call: TRBV19; clone_size: NA; j_call: TRBJ1-2; cdr3_aa: ASSIPRTGGRDGYT